The 26 T cell receptor beta chains below were found in one sample sequenced in a study of blood T cell repertoires in COVID-19. Data came from immunoSEQ multiplex PCR; TCRdb stores just in-frame clones and leaves some out. The top ten clones hold approximately 15% of a sample with about 46,000 clones, roughly 86% of them seen once. Input material: peripheral blood. The receptors were gathered from a man in his sixties with active or convalescent COVID-19.

The chain combines TRBV5-8 with TRBJ1-4; 8 nucleotides align to TRBD1. With 6 bases clipped from V and 7 bases from J, the junction kept 5 bases outside the gene matches. CDR1 SGHTS and CDR2 YDEGEE come from the germline V gene. This CDR3 region has 13 residues. The CDR3 is CASTRGRFEKLFF. The CDR3 nucleotides read TGTGCCAGCACCAGGGGGCGATTTGAAAAACTGTTTTTT.

The chain is built from TRBV5-1 and TRBJ2-5, with 9 bases aligning to TRBD1. Trimming took 4 bases from V and 6 from J; bases not matched to a gene: 7. The CDR3 is made up of 14 amino acids. The V gene's germline CDR1 is SGHRS and CDR2 YFSETQ. CDR3: CASSPGTGQQTQYF. The CDR3 DNA sequence: TGCGCCAGCAGCCCAGGGACAGGGCAGCAGACCCAGTACTTC. Filled out from reference TRBV5-1 and TRBJ2-5, the complete variable domain reads KAGVTQTPRYLIKTRGQQVTLSCSPISGHRSVSWYQQTPGQGLQFLFEYFSETQRNKGNFPGRFSGRQFSNSRSEMNVSTLELGDSALYLCASSPGTGQQTQYFGPGTRLLVL.

The rearrangement links TRBV28 to TRBJ2-6, with D possibly being TRBD1 (6 bases). The CDR3 covers 16 residues. Per germline, CDR1 MDHEN and CDR2 SYDVKM. The ends were cut back, 10 bases at V and 0 bases at J, with 16 bases in the middle. The CDR3 sequence: CAITPTGDSGANVLTF. The DNA for the CDR3 is TGTGCCATTACGCCGACAGGAGACTCTGGGGCCAACGTCCTGACTTTC.

This clone occurred once. The chain uses TRBV9 and TRBJ2-3; 7 bases line up with TRBD2. CDR1 and CDR2 (germline): SGDLS, YYNGEE. Trimming removed 0 bases from V and 7 bases from J; junction bases left unmatched: 5. This CDR3 is built from 14 residues. The CDR3 is CASSVGPLANTQYF. The CDR3 bases are TGTGCCAGCAGCGTAGGCCCACTAGCGAATACGCAGTATTTT.

The chain has TRBV7-9 and TRBJ1-1, with 7 positions matching TRBD1. CDR1 is SEHNR and CDR2 is FQNEAQ in the germline V gene (reference sequence). The CDR3 covers 15 residues. The V gene end was trimmed by 3 bases and the J gene end by 3 bases; junction bases not matched to a gene: 7. CDR3 DNA: TGTGCCAGCAGCTTGGAGGGGGCCCGGGACACTGAAGCTTTCTTT. Translated: CASSLEGARDTEAFF.

This clone appeared once. The chain recombines TRBV10-3 with TRBJ2-1, with 7 nucleotides matching TRBD1. Per germline, CDR1 ENHRY and CDR2 SYGVKD. The CDR3 has 11 amino acids. V was pared by 10 bases and J by 8 bases, with 5 bases of the junction left unmatched. The CDR3 spells CATQGSDEQFF. The DNA of the CDR3 is TGTGCCACACAGGGGTCGGATGAGCAGTTCTTC.

This clone was picked up a small number of times. The chain couples TRBV2 to TRBJ1-1; 7 bases are shared with TRBD1. With 3 bases clipped from V and 11 bases from J, the junction kept 9 bases outside the gene matches. This CDR3 contains 13 residues. In germline, CDR1 is SNHLY, CDR2 FYNNEI. The DNA for the CDR3 is TGTGCCAGCAGTGATGACAGGGAGAGTGATGCTTTCTTT. As protein: CASSDDRESDAFF.

The chain employs TRBV30 and TRBJ1-4; 7 bases map to TRBD1. J was trimmed by 4 bases and V by 2 bases; bases with no gene match: 4. This CDR3 spans 14 amino acids. CDR1 and CDR2 from the germline V gene are GTSNPN and SVGIG (reference sequence). CDR3 DNA sequence: TGTGCCTGGAGTAGGGGACAGAGTAATGAAAAACTGTTTTTT. It translates to CAWSRGQSNEKLFF.

The gene calls are TRBV28 and TRBJ1-5; D is unclear. Between the trimmed V and J ends, which lost 3 bases and 3 bases, there was a span of 15 bases. The CDR3 length is 16 residues. Germline CDR1 MDHEN, CDR2 SYDVKM. CDR3 coding DNA: TGTGCCAGCAGTTTCCCCACGGGGTCCCTCAATCAGCCCCAGCATTTT. Translating it yields CASSFPTGSLNQPQHF.

The V call is TRBV28, the J call TRBJ1-1, with 7 bases lining up with TRBD1. Germline trimming cut 3 bases from V and 7 bases from J; bases unmatched to any gene: 8. This CDR3 has 14 residues. Germline V gene lookup returns CDR1 MDHEN and CDR2 SYDVKM. As DNA, the CDR3 is TGTGCCAGCAGTTTCCGGGACAGCGATTTTGAAGCTTTCTTT. It codes for CASSFRDSDFEAFF.

This chain connects TRBV6-4 to TRBJ1-2; the match to TRBD1 covers 11 bases. The CDR3 runs to 14 residues. Germline lookup yields CDR1 MRHNA and CDR2 SNTAGT. Trimming at V came to 6 bases and at J to 8 bases, leaving 8 bases not matched to a gene. CDR3 amino acids: CASSWDRGVEGYTF. CDR3 bases: TGTGCCAGCAGCTGGGACAGGGGGGTAGAGGGCTACACCTTC.

The V call is TRBV6-5, the J call TRBJ2-1; TRBD2 agrees at 12 bases. V was clipped by 6 bases and J by 4 bases; unmatched bases: 4. This CDR3 comprises 15 residues. From germline, CDR1 is MNHEY and CDR2 SVGAGI. The CDR3 region has the DNA TGTGCCAGCAGCAAACTAGCGGGGGGATACAATGAGCAGTTCTTC. Amino acids: CASSKLAGGYNEQFF.

This chain joins TRBV2 and TRBJ2-3, with D possibly matching TRBD2 (6 bases). Germline assignment: CDR1 SNHLY and CDR2 FYNNEI. The ends were cut back, 3 bases at V and 2 bases at J, with 9 bases in the middle. The CDR3 has 14 amino acids. CDR3 protein: CASSDGLITDTQYF. CDR3 DNA: TGTGCCAGCAGTGATGGACTAATCACAGATACGCAGTATTTT.

The gene calls are TRBV7-6 and TRBJ2-3; TRBD2 aligns across 8 bases. The CDR3 has 15 residues. The germline V gene has CDR1 SGHVS and CDR2 FNYEAQ. J was trimmed by 0 bases and V by 3 bases; bases with no gene match: 2. As DNA, the CDR3 is TGTGCCAGCAGCTTTACGGGGGGGAGCACAGATACGCAGTATTTT. Amino acids: CASSFTGGSTDTQYF.

V and J are TRBV6-2 or TRBV6-3 and TRBJ2-3, with 7 nucleotides matching TRBD1. The length of the CDR3 is 16 residues. V shed 5 bases and J 4 bases; nucleotides not matched to a gene: 12. Germline CDR1 is MNHEY and CDR2 is SVGEGT. The CDR3 DNA reads as TGTGCCAGCAGTCGCCGACAAGGGGGCGCGGCAGATACGCAGTATTTT. Amino acids: CASSRRQGGAADTQYF.

The rearrangement links TRBV3-1 (or the pseudogene TRBV3-2) to TRBJ1-1; a weak D match, TRBD1 (6 bases). This CDR3 is 14 amino acids long. The V gene lost 3 bases and the J gene lost 5 bases, with 13 bases spanning the gap. Germline V lookup: CDR1 LGHDT, CDR2 YNNKEL (reference sequence). The CDR3 sequence: CASSHRTVGTEAFF. CDR3 coding DNA: TGTGCCAGCAGCCATAGGACAGTCGGGACTGAAGCTTTCTTT.

The rearrangement uses TRBV4-1 and TRBJ2-7, with D possibly matching TRBD1 (5 bases). Trimming removed 1 base at V and 6 bases at J, with 16 bases between. The CDR3 is 15 residues long. CDR1 is MGHRA and CDR2 is YSYEKL in the germline V gene. CDR3 protein: CASSQAQDSYVEQYF. DNA of the CDR3: TGCGCCAGCAGCCAAGCACAGGATTCCTACGTCGAGCAGTACTTC.

CDR3 loop: CATSSSGQSNQPQHF. The CDR3 region has the DNA TGTGCCACCTCTTCCTCAGGACAAAGCAATCAGCCCCAGCATTTT. The chain combines TRBV15 with TRBJ1-5, with D maybe TRBD1 (5 bases). V shed 8 bases and J shed 1 base, with 15 bases lying between them. This CDR3 has 15 amino acids. Germline V gene sequence: CDR1 LNHNV, CDR2 YYDKDF (reference sequence).

This clone has just a few counts. This sequence joins TRBV18 and TRBJ2-1, with 11 bases lining up with TRBD2. CDR1 is KGHSH and CDR2 is LQKENI in the germline V gene. This CDR3 contains 16 residues. V lost 3 bases to trimming and J lost 7 bases; unmatched junction nucleotides: 8. The CDR3 sequence: CASSPRRGTSGNEQFF. The CDR3 DNA is TGTGCCAGCTCACCGAGGAGGGGGACTAGCGGTAATGAGCAGTTCTTC.

V is TRBV18 and J is TRBJ1-1; weak D call: TRBD1 (6 bases). V shed 0 bases and J shed 3 bases, with 11 bases lying between them. The CDR3 totals 15 residues. Looked up from germline, CDR1 is KGHSH and CDR2 is LQKENI. DNA for the CDR3: TGTGCCAGCTCACCACCGAGCACAGGGTACACTGAAGCTTTCTTT. The encoded protein is CASSPPSTGYTEAFF.

This chain links TRBV7-3 with TRBJ2-3; D gene uncertain. CDR1 and CDR2 (germline): SGHTA, FQGTGA. The germline V and J ends were trimmed by 4 bases and 0 bases, with 5 bases remaining between them. This CDR3 is 13 amino acids long. Here the CDR3 reads CASSSSSTDTQYF. Written as DNA, the CDR3 is TGTGCCAGCAGCTCCTCTAGCACAGATACGCAGTATTTT.

This clone was detected many times. The V and J genes are TRBV27 and TRBJ1-4, with 8 bases fitting TRBD1. The CDR3 covers 14 residues. V was clipped by 4 bases and J by 8 bases; unmatched bases: 6. The germline V gene has CDR1 MNHEY and CDR2 SMNVEV (reference sequence). For the CDR3, the DNA is TGTGCCAGCAGTTGGACAGGGCTTGGGGAAAAACTGTTTTTT. This gives the protein CASSWTGLGEKLFF.

The chain uses TRBV19 and TRBJ2-1; TRBD1 is a possible D gene (5 bases). V was pared by 0 bases and J by 9 bases, with 15 bases between. CDR1 LNHDA and CDR2 SQIVND come from the germline V gene (reference sequence). The CDR3 is 15 amino acids. The CDR3 bases are TGTGCCAGTAGTATAGATCACAGGTCTTCCAGTGAGCAGTTCTTC. Its translation is CASSIDHRSSSEQFF.

V is TRBV2 and J is TRBJ1-4; D remains unclear. V lost 7 bases and J 8 bases, leaving 11 bases between the germline ends. Germline CDR1 is SNHLY and CDR2 is FYNNEI. The length of the CDR3 is 12 residues. The CDR3 bases are TGTGCCAGCACACAAAAGTGGGAAAAACTGTTTTTT. This sequence encodes CASTQKWEKLFF.

The sample holds a few counts of this clone. The gene calls are TRBV7-5 and TRBJ2-3; the table's D call TRBD2 went unverified against the DNA. TRBV7-5 corresponds to a pseudogene. This CDR3 has 13 amino acids. CDR3 sequence: CVRSGGGVDTQYF. The CDR3 bases are TGTGTCAGAAGCGGAGGCGGGGTAGATACGCAGTATTTT.

The chain uses TRBV5-1 and TRBJ2-3; perhaps TRBD2 as D (6 bases). This CDR3 contains 17 residues. Trimming took 0 bases from V and 0 from J, leaving 14 bases between them. Germline loops: CDR1 SGHRS, CDR2 YFSETQ. This CDR3 is CASSLGIGGASTDTQYF. The CDR3 DNA is TGCGCCAGCAGCTTGGGAATCGGGGGTGCTAGCACAGATACGCAGTATTTT.